This T cell receptor (beta chain) was documented in a study of Graves' ophthalmopathy and Graves' hyperthyroidism. Overall study results and limits: In blood appeared most of the expanded thyroid clonotypes whose frequency exceeded 0.001.

Of note for this clonotype: Its antigen is still unknown.

This CDR3 spans 13 amino acids. The germline V gene encodes CDR1 MNHEY and CDR2 SVGAGI. Trimming removed 2 bases from V and 10 bases from J, with 9 bases in between. RNA transcripts were the template, and TCR beta CDR3 regions were amplified from them. After a first-round RT-PCR with HTBI primers, a second-round multiplex PCR was run. TCRdb analysed the multiplex PCR reads with MiXCR anew, one entry per CDR3 protein. The sample lists about 370,000 distinct CDR3 sequences, about a sixth seen once, with roughly 2.6% in the top ten. V gene TRBV6-5 combines with J gene TRBJ1-6; the D is unclear. This sequence originates from an adult woman with stable Graves' hyperthyroidism. Material for sequencing was peripheral blood. CDR3 loop: CASSYGRESPLHF. Here the CDR3 DNA reads TGTGCCAGCAGTTACGGGAGGGAGTCACCCCTCCACTTT.